This T cell receptor (beta chain) comes out of a study of blood T cells in healthy people across ages. Through a sample-barcoded 5' primer and a J-beta primer mix, a second PCR was run for about 7 to 12 cycles. A single record per CDR3 protein comes from TCRdb applying MiXCR to the 5' RACE reads. Of about 1.6 million distinct CDR3 sequences listed, about 32% are singletons. The CDR3 sequence is 14 residues long. V lost 0 bases, J lost 0 bases, and 8 bases lay in between. Germline CDR1 SQVTM, CDR2 ANQGSEA. This clonotype was counted between two and nine times. This sequence joins TRBV29-1 and TRBJ1-2; D not certain. Source material: blood. This sequence originates from a woman aged 25 to 39 in good health. For the CDR3, the DNA is TGCAGCGTTGAAGATCTGGCAGCTAACTATGGCTACACCTTC. The encoded protein is CSVEDLAANYGYTF. Filled out from reference TRBV29-1 and TRBJ1-2, the complete variable domain reads SAVISQKPSRDICQRGTSLTIQCQVDSQVTMMFWYRQQPGQSLTLIATANQGSEATYESGFVIDKFPISRPNLTFSTLTVSNMSPEDSSIYLCSVEDLAANYGYTFGSGTRLTVV.